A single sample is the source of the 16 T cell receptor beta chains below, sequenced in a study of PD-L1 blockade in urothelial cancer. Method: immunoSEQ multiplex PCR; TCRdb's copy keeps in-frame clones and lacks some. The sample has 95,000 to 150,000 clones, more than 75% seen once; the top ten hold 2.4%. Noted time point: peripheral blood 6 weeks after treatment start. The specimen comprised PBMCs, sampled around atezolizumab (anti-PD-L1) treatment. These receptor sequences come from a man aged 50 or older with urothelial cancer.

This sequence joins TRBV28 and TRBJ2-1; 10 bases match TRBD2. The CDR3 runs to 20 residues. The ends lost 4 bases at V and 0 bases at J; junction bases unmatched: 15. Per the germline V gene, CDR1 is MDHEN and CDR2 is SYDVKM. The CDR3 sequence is CASSSTRLAGAQSSYNEQFF. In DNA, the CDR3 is TGTGCCAGCAGTTCGACTCGGCTAGCGGGAGCCCAAAGCTCCTACAATGAGCAGTTCTTC.

In nucleotides, the CDR3 is TGTGCCAGCAGCCAAACGCTAGCGGGAGCCTCGTCGCAGTATTTT. Translating gives CASSQTLAGASSQYF. The V and J genes are TRBV11-2 and TRBJ2-3; the match to TRBD2 covers 10 bases. Germline trimming cut 5 bases from V and 10 bases from J; bases unmatched to any gene: 12. This CDR3 has 15 residues. Germline V CDR1 and CDR2: SGHAT, FQNNGV.

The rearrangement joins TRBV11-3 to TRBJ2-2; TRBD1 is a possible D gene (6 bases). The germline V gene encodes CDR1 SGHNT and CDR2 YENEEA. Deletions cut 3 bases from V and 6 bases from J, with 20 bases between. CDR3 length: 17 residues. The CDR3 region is CASSFVPPGSGAGELFF. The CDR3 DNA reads TGTGCCAGCAGCTTCGTCCCCCCTGGATCAGGGGCCGGGGAGCTGTTTTTT.

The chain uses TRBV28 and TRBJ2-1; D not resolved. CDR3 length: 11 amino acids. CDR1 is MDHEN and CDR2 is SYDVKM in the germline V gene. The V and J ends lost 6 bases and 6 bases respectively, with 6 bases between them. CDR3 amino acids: CASRVSNEQFF. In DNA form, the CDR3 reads TGTGCCAGCAGGGTGAGCAATGAGCAGTTCTTC.

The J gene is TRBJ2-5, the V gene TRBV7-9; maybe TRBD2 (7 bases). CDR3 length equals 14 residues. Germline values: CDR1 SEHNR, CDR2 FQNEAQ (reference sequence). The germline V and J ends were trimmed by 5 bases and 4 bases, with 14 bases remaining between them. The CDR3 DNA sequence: TGTGCCAGCAGCCTGGGAGGGGGGACAGAGACCCAGTACTTC. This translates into CASSLGGGTETQYF.

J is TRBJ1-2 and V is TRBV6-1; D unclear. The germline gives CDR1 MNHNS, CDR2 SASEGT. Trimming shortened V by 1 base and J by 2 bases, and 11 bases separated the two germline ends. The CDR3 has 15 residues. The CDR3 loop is CASSEEGAYNYGYTF. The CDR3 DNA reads TGTGCCAGCAGTGAAGAGGGAGCTTACAACTATGGCTACACCTTC.

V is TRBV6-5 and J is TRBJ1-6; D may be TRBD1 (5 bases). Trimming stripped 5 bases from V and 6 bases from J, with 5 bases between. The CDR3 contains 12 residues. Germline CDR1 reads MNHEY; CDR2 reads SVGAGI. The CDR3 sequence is CASSDSNSPLHF. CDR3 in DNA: TGTGCCAGCAGTGACAGTAATTCACCCCTCCACTTT.

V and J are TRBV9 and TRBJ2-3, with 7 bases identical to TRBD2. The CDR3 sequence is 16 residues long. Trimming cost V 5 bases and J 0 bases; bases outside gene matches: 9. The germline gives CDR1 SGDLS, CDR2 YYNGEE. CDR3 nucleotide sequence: TGTGCCAGCAGTCCGTGGGGTAGCGGGAGCACAGATACGCAGTATTTT. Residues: CASSPWGSGSTDTQYF. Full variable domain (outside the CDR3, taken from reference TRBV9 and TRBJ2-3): DSGVTQTPKHLITATGQRVTLRCSPRSGDLSVYWYQQSLDQGLQFLIQYYNGEERAKGNILERFSAQQFPDLHSELNLSSLELGDSALYFCASSPWGSGSTDTQYFGPGTRLTVL.

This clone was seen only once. The CDR3 bases are TGTGCCAGCAGCTTATTAGCGGGAGGTGGCACAGATACGCAGTATTTT. Its protein product is CASSLLAGGGTDTQYF. The chain uses TRBV7-9 and TRBJ2-3; 10 bases align to TRBD2. This CDR3 contains 16 residues. Trimming at V came to 2 bases and at J to 1 base, leaving 3 bases not matched to a gene. Germline V gives CDR1 SEHNR, CDR2 FQNEAQ (reference sequence).

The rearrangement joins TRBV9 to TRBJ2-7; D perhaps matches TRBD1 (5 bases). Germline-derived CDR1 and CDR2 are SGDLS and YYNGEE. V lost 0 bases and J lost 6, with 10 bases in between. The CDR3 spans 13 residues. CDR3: CASSVDDSGEQYF. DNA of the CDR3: TGTGCCAGCAGCGTAGACGACAGTGGCGAGCAGTACTTC.

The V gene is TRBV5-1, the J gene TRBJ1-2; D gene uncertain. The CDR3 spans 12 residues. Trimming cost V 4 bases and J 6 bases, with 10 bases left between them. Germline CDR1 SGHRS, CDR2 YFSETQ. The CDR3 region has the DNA TGCGCCAGCAGCCAACCCCCAGATGGCTACACCTTC. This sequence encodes CASSQPPDGYTF.

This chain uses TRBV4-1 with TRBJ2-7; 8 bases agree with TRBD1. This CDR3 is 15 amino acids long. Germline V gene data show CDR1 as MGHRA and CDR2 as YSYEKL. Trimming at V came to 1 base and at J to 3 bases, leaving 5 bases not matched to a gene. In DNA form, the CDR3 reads TGCGCCAGCAGCCAAGGGGCACAGGGGGTCTACGAGCAGTACTTC. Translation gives CASSQGAQGVYEQYF.

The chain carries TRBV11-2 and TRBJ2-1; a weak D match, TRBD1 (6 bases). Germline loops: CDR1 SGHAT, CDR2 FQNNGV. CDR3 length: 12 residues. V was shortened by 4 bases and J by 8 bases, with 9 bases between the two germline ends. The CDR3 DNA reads TGTGCCAGCAGCTCGGACAGATATGAGCAGTTCTTC. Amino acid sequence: CASSSDRYEQFF.

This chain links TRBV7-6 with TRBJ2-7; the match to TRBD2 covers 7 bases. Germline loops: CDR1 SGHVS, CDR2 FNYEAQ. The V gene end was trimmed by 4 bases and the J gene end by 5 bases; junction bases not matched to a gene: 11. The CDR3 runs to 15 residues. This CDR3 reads CASSSKRDPVDEQYF. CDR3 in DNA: TGTGCCAGCAGCTCAAAGCGGGACCCCGTGGACGAGCAGTACTTC.

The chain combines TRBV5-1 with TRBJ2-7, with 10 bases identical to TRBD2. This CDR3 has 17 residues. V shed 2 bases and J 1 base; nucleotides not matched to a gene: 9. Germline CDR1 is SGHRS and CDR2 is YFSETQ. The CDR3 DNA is TGCGCCAGCAGCTTAGGTGGGACTAGCGCCGGGTCCTACGAGCAGTACTTC. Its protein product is CASSLGGTSAGSYEQYF.

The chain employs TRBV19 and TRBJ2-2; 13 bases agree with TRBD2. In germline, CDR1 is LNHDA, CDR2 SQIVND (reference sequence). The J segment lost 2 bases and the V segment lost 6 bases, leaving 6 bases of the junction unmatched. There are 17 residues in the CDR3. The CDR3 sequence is CASRVTSGRSNTGELFF. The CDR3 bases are TGTGCCAGTAGGGTGACTAGCGGGAGGTCTAACACCGGGGAGCTGTTTTTT.